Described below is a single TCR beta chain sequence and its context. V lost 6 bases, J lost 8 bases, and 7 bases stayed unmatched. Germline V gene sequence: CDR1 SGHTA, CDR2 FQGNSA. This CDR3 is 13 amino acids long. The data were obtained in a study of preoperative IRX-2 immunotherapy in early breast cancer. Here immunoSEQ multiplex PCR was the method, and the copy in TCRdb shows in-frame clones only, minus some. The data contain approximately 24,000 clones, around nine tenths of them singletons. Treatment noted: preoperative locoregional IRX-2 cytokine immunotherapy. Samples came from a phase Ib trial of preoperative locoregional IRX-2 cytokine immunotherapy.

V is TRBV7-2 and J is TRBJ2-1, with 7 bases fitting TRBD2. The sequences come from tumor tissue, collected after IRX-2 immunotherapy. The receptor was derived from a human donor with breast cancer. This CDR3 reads CASSLGGHYEQFF. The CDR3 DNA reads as TGTGCCAGCAGTCTGGGAGGGCACTATGAGCAGTTCTTC.